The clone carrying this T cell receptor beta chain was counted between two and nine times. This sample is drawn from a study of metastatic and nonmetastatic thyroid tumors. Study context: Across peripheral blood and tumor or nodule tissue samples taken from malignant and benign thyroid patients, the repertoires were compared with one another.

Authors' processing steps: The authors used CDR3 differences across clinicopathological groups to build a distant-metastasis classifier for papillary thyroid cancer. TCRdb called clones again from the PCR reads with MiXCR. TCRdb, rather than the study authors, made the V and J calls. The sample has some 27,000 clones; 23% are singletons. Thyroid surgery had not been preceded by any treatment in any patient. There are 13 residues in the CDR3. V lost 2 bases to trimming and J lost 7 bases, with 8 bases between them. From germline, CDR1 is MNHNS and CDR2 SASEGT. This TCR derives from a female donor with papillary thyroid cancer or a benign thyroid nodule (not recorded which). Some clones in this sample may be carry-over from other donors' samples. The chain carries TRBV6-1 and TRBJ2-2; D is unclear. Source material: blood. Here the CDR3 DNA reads TGTGCCAGCAGTGAAACAGTGTACGGGGAGCTGTTTTTT. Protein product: CASSETVYGELFF.